This TCR beta chain was recovered during a study of breast tumors, draining lymph nodes, adjacent tissues. Study-wide results and limits: Tumor repertoires ranked between lymph nodes and nontumor tissue in diversity, with V and J gene preferences. Tumor and nontumor repertoires were significantly more similar in luminal-like than in basal-like breast cancer. That most tumor T cells come from lymph nodes remained unproven. The data were judged consistent with most tumor T cells coming from lymph node and expanding in tumor.

The CDR3 length is 17 residues. Germline V gene data show CDR1 as SGHTA and CDR2 as FQGTGA. Trimming removed 5 bases from V and 7 bases from J; junction bases left unmatched: 13. One entry per CDR3 protein, called by TCRdb with MiXCR from the multiplex PCR reads. The sample shows roughly 120,000 distinct CDR3 sequences, about 20% of them seen only once. The lymph nodes were axillary draining lymph nodes from breast cancer patients. Worth noting for this clonotype: The antigen is undetermined.

The chain uses TRBV7-3 and TRBJ2-2; 10 bases agree with TRBD2. Material: axillary lymph node tissue. This sequence originates from a female donor with breast cancer. Some clones in this sample may be carry-over from other donors' samples. This CDR3 reads CASSPNPSGGVGGELFF. In nucleotides, the CDR3 is TGTGCCAGCAGCCCTAACCCCAGCGGGGGGGTTGGCGGGGAGCTGTTTTTT.